This passage covers 14 T cell receptor beta chains from one sample sequenced in a study of vaccination and CD4 T cells after COVID-19. Treatment noted: approximately nine-day PBMC culture with coronavirus spike peptide pools or control peptides (ViraFEST assay). Their recognized antigens are unknown. The assay that was used to sequence DNA from cultured CD4+ T cells was the Oncomine TCR Beta short-read assay. Via MiXCR, TCRdb re-called the PCR reads, giving one row per CDR3 protein. Seen here are 10,000 to 14,000 distinct CDR3 sequences, almost 65% observed once, and the top ten hold roughly 25%. Sequenced material: CD4+ T cells from blood, cultured in vitro, taken before SARS-CoV-2 vaccination. The receptor set was obtained from a human donor who had recovered from COVID-19.

This clonotype was detected only a few times. The chain combines TRBV27 with TRBJ1-1; 7 bases are a match to TRBD1. CDR3 size: 15 residues. Germline V gene lookup returns CDR1 MNHEY and CDR2 SMNVEV (reference sequence). V was clipped by 5 bases and J by 3 bases; unmatched bases: 9. CDR3 bases: TGTGCCAGCAGTCTTCGACAGGGACGCGACACTGAAGCTTTCTTT. The encoded protein is CASSLRQGRDTEAFF.

The V gene is TRBV6-2 or TRBV6-3, the J gene TRBJ1-2; TRBD1 aligns across 7 bases. Germline CDR1 reads MNHEY; CDR2 reads SVGEGT. The CDR3 is 17 residues long. Trimming removed 2 bases from V and 2 bases from J; junction bases left unmatched: 11. The CDR3 spells CASSYLSTGTPNYGYTF. The CDR3 coding sequence is TGTGCCAGCAGTTACCTCTCGACAGGGACCCCCAACTATGGCTACACCTTC.

This clonotype has a handful of counts. The rearrangement links TRBV15 to TRBJ2-3; TRBD2 agrees at 8 bases. V dropped 0 bases and J dropped 3; count of bases not matched to a gene: 8. The CDR3 runs to 17 residues. Germline V gene lookup returns CDR1 LNHNV and CDR2 YYDKDF (reference sequence). The CDR3 DNA sequence: TGTGCCACCAGCAGAGATCTCGGGGGGGGCGCGACAGATACGCAGTATTTT. Translation: CATSRDLGGGATDTQYF.

This clonotype was picked up one time. The rearrangement uses TRBV4-1 and TRBJ2-7; D might be TRBD1 (5 bases). The CDR3 is made up of 15 amino acids. V dropped 4 bases and J dropped 7 bases, with 20 bases sitting between them. The germline CDR1 and CDR2 sequences are MGHRA and YSYEKL. CDR3: CASSRGRGWGGEQYF. In nucleotides, the CDR3 is TGCGCCAGCAGCCGGGGTAGGGGTTGGGGCGGAGAGCAGTACTTC.

The genes are TRBV23-1 and TRBJ2-6; 12 bases line up with TRBD1. TRBV23-1 is classed as an ORF, of uncertain function. The CDR3 covers 17 residues. J was trimmed by 4 bases and V by 4 bases; bases with no gene match: 5. CDR3 residues: CASSRGTGGEGANVLTF. The DNA for the CDR3 is TGCGCCAGCAGTCGCGGGACAGGGGGCGAAGGGGCCAACGTCCTGACTTTC.

This clonotype has a handful of counts. The chain recombines TRBV2 with TRBJ2-5, with D perhaps matching TRBD1 (6 bases). The CDR3 covers 13 residues. CDR1 and CDR2 (germline): SNHLY, FYNNEI. V was cut by 3 bases and J by 4 bases, with 9 bases left in between. This chain's CDR3 is CASSESGVETQYF. Here the CDR3 DNA reads TGTGCCAGCAGTGAGTCAGGGGTAGAGACCCAGTACTTC.

The genes are TRBV15 and TRBJ2-7; D unresolved. Trimming shortened V by 8 bases and J by 0 bases, and 11 bases separated the two germline ends. This CDR3 contains 13 residues. In germline, CDR1 is LNHNV, CDR2 YYDKDF (reference sequence). CDR3 DNA: TGTGCCACCCGTAGGGCCCCCTCCTACGAGCAGTACTTC. Protein: CATRRAPSYEQYF. Filled out from reference TRBV15 and TRBJ2-7, the complete variable domain reads DAMVIQNPRYQVTQFGKPVTLSCSQTLNHNVMYWYQQKSSQAPKLLFHYYDKDFNNEADTPDNFQSRRPNTSFCFLDIRSPGLGDTAMYLCATRRAPSYEQYFGPGTRLTVT.

The rearrangement joins TRBV20-1 to TRBJ2-3, with 7 positions matching TRBD1. The CDR3 loop spans 14 amino acids. Per the germline V gene, CDR1 is DFQATT and CDR2 is SNEGSKA (reference sequence). The V gene end was trimmed by 1 base and the J gene end by 0 bases; junction bases not matched to a gene: 1. For the CDR3, the DNA is TGCAGTGCTAGAGGACAGGGTAGCACAGATACGCAGTATTTT. Its protein product is CSARGQGSTDTQYF.

As for this clonotype: The conserved phenylalanine or tryptophan normally closing the CDR3 is absent here, so this likely arose from a read error. This chain links TRBV10-1 with TRBJ2-7, with a tentative D call TRBD1 (5 bases). Germline CDR1 and CDR2: WNHNN and SYGVQD (reference sequence). The CDR3 runs to 14 residues. The germline V and J ends were trimmed by 2 bases and 4 bases, with 12 bases remaining between them. CDR3 residues: CASSEGHKRYEQYL. CDR3 sequence (DNA): TGCGCCAGCAGTGAGGGACACAAGCGTTACGAGCAGTACCTC.

This chain connects TRBV24-1 to TRBJ2-1, with 13 bases fitting TRBD2. The CDR3 contains 16 residues. In germline, CDR1 is KGHDR, CDR2 SFDVKD. Trimming at V came to 2 bases and at J to 9 bases, leaving 6 bases not matched to a gene. CDR3 amino acids: CATSDSGLAGVVEQFF. CDR3 nucleotides: TGTGCCACCAGTGATTCTGGACTAGCGGGAGTGGTTGAGCAGTTCTTC.

This clonotype occurred a few times. The chain has TRBV14 and TRBJ1-1; D remains unclear. Trimming pared 4 bases from V and 5 bases from J, leaving 11 bases between. The germline gives CDR1 SGHDN, CDR2 FVKESK. This CDR3 has 13 amino acids. DNA of the CDR3: TGTGCCAGCAGCCCGGTTTTGGGGACTGAAGCTTTCTTT. It encodes CASSPVLGTEAFF.

This chain joins TRBV6-1 and TRBJ2-1; a possible D gene is TRBD2 (5 bases). This CDR3 is 15 amino acids long. V was cut by 4 bases and J by 2 bases, with 12 bases left in between. Germline CDR1 and CDR2: MNHNS and SASEGT. Here the CDR3 DNA reads TGTGCCAGCAGTGTCGGAGCGGACCCCTACAATGAGCAGTTCTTC. The encoded protein is CASSVGADPYNEQFF.

The genes are TRBV20-1 and TRBJ2-1; 7 nucleotides agree with TRBD1. Germline V gene sequence: CDR1 DFQATT, CDR2 SNEGSKA (reference sequence). The V and J ends lost 6 bases and 6 bases, in that order; junction bases with no gene match: 11. This CDR3 contains 14 residues. The CDR3 reads CSAGGLARGNEQFF. The CDR3 coding sequence is TGCAGTGCAGGGGGCTTAGCCCGGGGCAATGAGCAGTTCTTC.

This clonotype was found once. This sequence joins TRBV28 and TRBJ2-1; 7 bases align to TRBD2. The V gene end was trimmed by 7 bases and the J gene end by 3 bases; junction bases not matched to a gene: 9. Per germline, CDR1 MDHEN and CDR2 SYDVKM. This CDR3 spans 15 amino acids. The CDR3 protein is CASTRSSGSYNEQFF. DNA of the CDR3: TGTGCCAGCACCCGGTCTAGCGGAAGCTACAATGAGCAGTTCTTC.